These T cell receptor beta chains were read from a single sample in a study of T cell changes during pregnancy in multiple sclerosis. The repertoire was sequenced with immunoSEQ multiplex PCR; TCRdb's copy has only in-frame clones and lacks some. The sample lists some 77,000 clones, around 90% occurring once. Here the sequenced sample was CD4+ T cells from peripheral blood mononuclear cells, taken before pregnancy. All receptors derive from a female donor with multiple sclerosis, enrolled in a pregnancy study. The CDR3 runs from the conserved cysteine through the conserved F or W. D genes are given only for firm matches. Clone size appears in some rows only: once, few, many, or a class for an expanded clone.

D	V	size	J	CDR3	DNA
.	TRBV6-5	.	TRBJ2-1	CASSSQAREQFF	TGTGCCAGCAGTTCCCAAGCTCGGGAGCAGTTCTTC
TRBD1	TRBV6-6	.	TRBJ1-2	CASSYWDRGRYTF	TGTGCCAGCAGTTACTGGGACAGGGGTCGCTACACCTTC
.	TRBV19	.	TRBJ1-5	CASSFREINQPQHF	TGTGCCAGTAGTTTTCGGGAGATCAATCAGCCCCAGCATTTT
TRBD1	TRBV6-5	.	TRBJ1-4	CASSYTTGRNEKLFF	TGTGCCAGCAGTTACACGACAGGGAGAAATGAAAAACTGTTTTTT
TRBD2	TRBV5-1	.	TRBJ2-5	CASSFGLAVTLSYQETQYF	TGCGCCAGCAGCTTTGGACTAGCTGTTACCCTCTCGTACCAAGAGACCCAGTACTTC
.	TRBV7-8	.	TRBJ2-5	CASSLGRETQYF	TGTGCCAGCAGCTTAGGTCGGGAGACCCAGTACTTC
TRBD1	TRBV10-3	.	TRBJ1-4	CAISDGTGELFF	TGTGCCATCAGTGATGGGACAGGGGAACTGTTTTTT
TRBD2	TRBV13	.	TRBJ2-5	CASSSGLEETQYF	TGTGCCAGCAGCTCGGGACTAGAAGAGACCCAGTACTTC
TRBD2	TRBV7-9	.	TRBJ2-1	CASSSGTSGRMGEQFF	TGTGCCAGCAGCTCCGGGACTAGCGGGAGGATGGGTGAGCAGTTCTTC
TRBD2	TRBV14	.	TRBJ2-3	CASSPQLAGVSDTQYF	TGTGCCAGCAGCCCACAACTAGCGGGAGTTTCAGATACGCAGTATTTT
.	TRBV7-6	.	TRBJ1-3	CASSLGRASGNTIYF	TGTGCCAGCAGCTTAGGGAGGGCTTCTGGAAACACCATATATTTT
TRBD2	TRBV9	.	TRBJ2-1	CASTQRGGNEQFF	TGTGCCAGCACACAGCGGGGGGGGAATGAGCAGTTCTTC
.	TRBV6-1	.	TRBJ1-5	CAAEGDSNQPQHF	TGTGCTGCGGAAGGGGATAGCAATCAGCCCCAGCATTTT
.	TRBV2	.	TRBJ1-1	CASSETSLSEAFF	TGTGCCAGCAGTGAAACCTCCCTAAGTGAAGCTTTCTTT
TRBD1	TRBV15	.	TRBJ1-5	CATSPRKTGGGQPQHF	TGTGCCACCAGCCCCCGGAAGACAGGGGGTGGGCAGCCCCAGCATTTT
TRBD1	TRBV4-1	.	TRBJ1-2	CASSQDEGAGGTYGYTF	TGCGCCAGCAGCCAAGATGAGGGTGCAGGGGGTACTTATGGCTACACCTTC
.	TRBV19	.	TRBJ1-4	CASNQAGWEKLFF	TGTGCCAGTAATCAGGCAGGCTGGGAAAAACTGTTTTTT
.	TRBV5-8	.	TRBJ1-3	CASSLYRRAGNTIYF	TGTGCCAGCAGCTTGTATCGACGGGCTGGAAACACCATATATTTT
.	TRBV9	once	TRBJ2-1	CASSPQGLYNEQFF	TGTGCCAGCAGCCCCCAGGGTCTGTACAATGAGCAGTTCTTC
TRBD1	TRBV7-2	.	TRBJ1-3	CASSLDRGDTIYF	TGTGCCAGCAGCCTCGACAGGGGCGACACCATATATTTT
.	TRBV6-1	.	TRBJ1-1	CASSVSPDTEAFF	TGTGCCAGCAGTGTATCTCCGGACACTGAAGCTTTCTTT
.	TRBV6-4	.	TRBJ1-5	CASPNQSNQPQHF	TGTGCCAGCCCTAATCAAAGCAATCAGCCCCAGCATTTT
TRBD1	TRBV5-1	.	TRBJ2-2	CASSSQGAVSTGELFF	TGCGCCAGCAGCTCCCAGGGGGCAGTAAGCACCGGGGAGCTGTTTTTT
.	TRBV19	.	TRBJ1-2	CASSGQPSNYGYTF	TGTGCCAGTAGTGGACAGCCTTCTAACTATGGCTACACCTTC
.	TRBV2	.	TRBJ2-6	CASVLQGSGANVLTF	TGTGCCAGCGTCCTGCAGGGGTCTGGGGCCAACGTCCTGACTTTC
.	TRBV28	.	TRBJ1-5	CASSSPGDSNQPQHF	TGTGCCAGCAGTTCGCCAGGTGATAGCAATCAGCCCCAGCATTTT
.	TRBV23-1	.	TRBJ1-2	CASSQSYRDPSRGYTF	TGCGCCAGCAGTCAATCGTACAGGGACCCCTCACGTGGCTACACCTTC